This TCR beta chain was captured by sequencing in a study of blood T cell repertoires in COVID-19. Study summary: From T cells, B-cell-depleted T cells, or PBMCs came the material, which was cDNA or gDNA.

Authors' analysis steps: Reference gene primers were amplified, and this amplification served to estimate nucleated cell counts. Here immunoSEQ multiplex PCR was the method, and the copy in TCRdb shows in-frame clones only, minus some. The DNA gave D and trimming, while V, J and clone size come from that table. Among roughly 60,000 clones listed, around 87% were seen once. V shed 3 bases and J 3 bases; nucleotides not matched to a gene: 9. Looked up from germline, CDR1 is DFQATT and CDR2 is SNEGSKA (reference sequence). CDR3 size: 15 residues. The sample comprised peripheral blood. This TCR derives from a human donor with acute or convalescent COVID-19. The donor label of this sample is uncertain. The chain carries TRBV20-1 and TRBJ2-7, with 9 bases aligning to TRBD1. Here the CDR3 reads CSASLPRDRDYEQYF. CDR3 bases: TGCAGTGCTAGTCTCCCGAGGGACAGGGACTACGAGCAGTACTTC.